Following are 3 T cell receptor beta chains from one sample sequenced in a study of cytomegalovirus exposure and HLA in healthy donors. This PCR relied on a set of 60 Vbeta primers and 13 Jbeta primers. TCRdb keeps only in-frame clones here, not all; method: immunoSEQ multiplex PCR. This repertoire shows around 140,000 clones, roughly 74% found once; its top ten account for 7.3%. The specimen was PBMCs. These receptors all stem from a male donor in good health and CMV-seronegative.

The chain has TRBV28 and TRBJ2-6; the match to TRBD1 covers 11 bases. The CDR3 totals 19 residues. The ends lost 2 bases at V and 1 base at J; junction bases unmatched: 7. Germline values: CDR1 MDHEN, CDR2 SYDVKM. The CDR3 here is CASSLVRTGGDSGANVLTF. CDR3 in DNA: TGTGCCAGCAGTTTAGTACGGACAGGGGGCGATTCTGGGGCCAACGTCCTGACTTTC. Variable domain in full (rest from reference TRBV28 and TRBJ2-6): DVKVTQSSRYLVKRTGEKVFLECVQDMDHENMFWYRQDPGLGLRLIYFSYDVKMKEKGDIPEGYSVSREKKERFSLILESASTNQTSMYLCASSLVRTGGDSGANVLTFGAGSRLTVL.

This sequence joins TRBV11-2 and TRBJ2-7; 9 bases line up with TRBD2. This CDR3 has 14 residues. The J segment lost 2 bases and the V segment lost 3 bases, leaving 2 bases of the junction unmatched. Germline CDR1 is SGHAT and CDR2 is FQNNGV. The CDR3 spells CASSFSSGTYEQYF. As DNA, the CDR3 is TGTGCCAGCAGCTTTTCTAGCGGGACCTACGAGCAGTACTTC.

This chain joins TRBV5-4 and TRBJ2-2, with D perhaps TRBD2 (5 bases). Trimming removed 0 bases at V and 4 bases at J, with 7 bases between. The CDR3 sequence is 14 residues long. Germline-derived CDR1 and CDR2 are SGHNT and YYREEE (reference sequence). The CDR3 DNA sequence: TGTGCCAGCAGCTTGGGGGAGAGCACCGGGGAGCTGTTTTTT. As protein: CASSLGESTGELFF. Supplemented by reference TRBV5-4 and TRBJ2-2, the full variable domain reads ETGVTQSPTHLIKTRGQQVTLRCSSQSGHNTVSWYQQALGQGPQFIFQYYREEENGRGNFPPRFSGLQFPNYSSELNVNALELDDSALYLCASSLGESTGELFFGEGSRLTVL.